This T cell receptor beta chain was captured by sequencing in a study of blood T cells in healthy people across ages. The germline V gene has CDR1 MNHEY and CDR2 SVGEGT. Trimming cost V 6 bases and J 9 bases; bases outside gene matches: 9. The CDR3 length is 15 residues. Sample-barcoded 5' priming and a J-beta primer mix drove a second PCR of roughly 6 to 12 cycles. A single record per CDR3 protein comes from TCRdb applying MiXCR to the 5' RACE reads. Counted here are 1.5 million to 1.8 million distinct CDR3 sequences, around 40% occurring once; the ten biggest clones make up about 4%. The rearrangement links TRBV6-2 or TRBV6-3 to TRBJ2-1; TRBD1 agrees at 12 bases. The material sequenced was blood. The sequence was collected from a young woman in good health. CDR3 DNA sequence: TGTGCCAGCAGCTACCGGGACAGGGGGCTGAGTGAGCAGTTCTTC. The encoded protein is CASSYRDRGLSEQFF.